This T cell receptor (beta chain) was obtained from a study of T cells in women clearing cervical HPV infection. Across the study: Women with histologically confirmed HPV16-related CIN3 or worse, 2 with invasive cancer, served as cases.

Generated by immunoSEQ multiplex PCR, the TCRdb table keeps only in-frame clones and is missing some. This sample contains tens of thousands of clones. The sample taken for sequencing was blood buffy coat. The sequence derives from a woman between 18 and 70 years old with a cervical HPV16 infection that either progressed to CIN3+ or cleared (not recorded which).

The CDR3 DNA, read in part, is TGTGCCAGTAGTATGGGGACAGTCGTGGTGGAGACC. Its protein is CASSMGTVVVET. The CDR3 in its entirety is CASSMGTVVVETQYF. The chain recombines TRBV19 with TRBJ2-5; 7 positions agree with TRBD1. The read gets to within 3 residues of the CDR3 end, and the germline J gene fills in the rest. V shed 3 bases, J shed 5 bases, and the junction held 9 bases outside the gene matches. There are 15 residues in the CDR3. Germline CDR1 reads LNHDA; CDR2 reads SQIVND (reference sequence).